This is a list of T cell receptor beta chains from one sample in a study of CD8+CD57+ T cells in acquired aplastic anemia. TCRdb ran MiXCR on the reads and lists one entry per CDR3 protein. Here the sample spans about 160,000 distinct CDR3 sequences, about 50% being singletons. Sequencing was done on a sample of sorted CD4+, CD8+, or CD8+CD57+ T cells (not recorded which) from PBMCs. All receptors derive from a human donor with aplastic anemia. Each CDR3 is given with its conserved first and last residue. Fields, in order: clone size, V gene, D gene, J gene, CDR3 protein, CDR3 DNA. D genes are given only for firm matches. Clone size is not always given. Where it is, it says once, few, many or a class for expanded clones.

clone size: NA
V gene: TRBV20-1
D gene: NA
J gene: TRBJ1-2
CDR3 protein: CSAGDPGNYGYTF
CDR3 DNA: TGCAGTGCTGGGGACCCAGGGAACTATGGCTACACCTTC

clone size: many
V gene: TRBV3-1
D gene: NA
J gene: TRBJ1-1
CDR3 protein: CASRPSRNTEAFF
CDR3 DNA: TGTGCCAGCAGGCCATCACGGAACACTGAAGCTTTCTTT

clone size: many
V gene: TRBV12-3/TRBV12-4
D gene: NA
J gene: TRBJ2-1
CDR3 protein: CASSFTLGGSYEQFF
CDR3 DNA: TGTGCCAGCAGTTTTACGTTGGGAGGATCATATGAGCAGTTCTTC

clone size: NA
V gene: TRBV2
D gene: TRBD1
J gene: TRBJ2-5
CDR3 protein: CASRGGTGKEETQYF
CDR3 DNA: TGTGCCAGCAGAGGGGGGACAGGGAAAGAAGAGACCCAGTACTTC

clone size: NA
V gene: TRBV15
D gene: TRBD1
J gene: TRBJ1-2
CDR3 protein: CATSRDRPGQGYGYTF
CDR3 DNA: TGTGCCACCAGCAGAGATCGCCCGGGACAGGGCTATGGCTACACCTTC

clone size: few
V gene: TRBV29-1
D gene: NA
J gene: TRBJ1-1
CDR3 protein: CSVTGGGTEAFF
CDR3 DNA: TGCAGCGTGACAGGAGGGGGCACTGAAGCTTTCTTT

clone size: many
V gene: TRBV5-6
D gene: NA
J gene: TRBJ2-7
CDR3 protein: CASSWRDNTYEQYF
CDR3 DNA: TGTGCCAGCAGCTGGAGGGACAACACCTACGAGCAGTACTTC

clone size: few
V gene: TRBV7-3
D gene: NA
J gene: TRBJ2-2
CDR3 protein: CASSLFGELFF
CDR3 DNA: TGTGCCAGCAGCTTATTTGGGGAGCTGTTTTTT

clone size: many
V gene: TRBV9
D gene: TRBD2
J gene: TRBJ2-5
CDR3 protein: CASSTEGLAGGETQYF
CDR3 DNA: TGTGCCAGCAGCACAGAGGGGTTAGCGGGAGGAGAGACCCAGTACTTC

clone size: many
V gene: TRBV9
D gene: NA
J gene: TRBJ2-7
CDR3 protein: CASSPFEGKAYEQYF
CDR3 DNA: TGTGCCAGCAGCCCGTTTGAGGGGAAGGCCTACGAGCAGTACTTC

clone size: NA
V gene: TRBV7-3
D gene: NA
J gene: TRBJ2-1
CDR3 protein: CASSLSGGSSYNEQFF
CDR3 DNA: TGTGCCAGCAGCTTAAGTGGCGGAAGCTCCTACAATGAGCAGTTCTTC

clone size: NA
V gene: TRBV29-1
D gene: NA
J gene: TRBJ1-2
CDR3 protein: CSALTANYGYTF
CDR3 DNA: TGCAGCGCCCTGACCGCTAACTATGGCTACACCTTC

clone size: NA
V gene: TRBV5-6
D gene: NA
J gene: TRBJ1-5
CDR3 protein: CASSFSLGAYQPQHF
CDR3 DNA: TGTGCCAGCAGCTTTTCCCTCGGGGCCTATCAGCCCCAGCATTTT

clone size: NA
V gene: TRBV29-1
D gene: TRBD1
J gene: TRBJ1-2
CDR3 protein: CSVVNGQAEYGYTF
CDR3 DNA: TGCAGCGTTGTGAACGGACAGGCAGAATATGGCTACACCTTC

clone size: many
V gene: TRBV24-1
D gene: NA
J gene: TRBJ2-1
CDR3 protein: CATSDLQGPYNEQFF
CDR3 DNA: TGTGCCACCAGTGATTTGCAAGGGCCCTACAATGAGCAGTTCTTC

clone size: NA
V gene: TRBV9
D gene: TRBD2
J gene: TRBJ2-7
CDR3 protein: CASSVASSGSIYEQYF
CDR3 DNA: TGTGCCAGCAGCGTAGCATCTAGCGGGTCGATCTACGAGCAGTACTTC

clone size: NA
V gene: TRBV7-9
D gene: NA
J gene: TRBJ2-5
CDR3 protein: CASSYGQTRYQETQYF
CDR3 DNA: TGTGCCAGCAGCTATGGACAGACCCGGTACCAAGAGACCCAGTACTTC

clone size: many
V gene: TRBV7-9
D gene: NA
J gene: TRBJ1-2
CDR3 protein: CASSLGLIVSGYTF
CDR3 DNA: TGTGCCAGCAGCTTAGGTCTAATTGTAAGCGGCTACACCTTC

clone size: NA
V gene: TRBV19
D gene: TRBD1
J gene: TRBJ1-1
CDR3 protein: CASSEGQGFKAFF
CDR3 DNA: TGTGCCAGTAGTGAAGGACAGGGTTTTAAAGCTTTCTTT

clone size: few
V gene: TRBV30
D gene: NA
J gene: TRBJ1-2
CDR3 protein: CAWHMGLFYTF
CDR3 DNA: TGTGCCTGGCATATGGGTTTATTCTACACCTTC

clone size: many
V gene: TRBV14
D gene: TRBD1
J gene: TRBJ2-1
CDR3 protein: CASSEWGMGQAFVEQFF
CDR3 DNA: TGTGCCAGCAGCGAGTGGGGGATGGGACAGGCCTTTGTTGAGCAGTTCTTC

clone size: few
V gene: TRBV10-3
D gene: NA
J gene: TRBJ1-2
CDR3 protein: CAISATGYGYTF
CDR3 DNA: TGTGCCATCAGTGCGACGGGCTATGGCTACACCTTC

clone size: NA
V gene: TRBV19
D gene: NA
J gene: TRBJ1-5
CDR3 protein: CATRSGGSSNQPQHF
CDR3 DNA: TGTGCCACCAGATCGGGGGGAAGTAGCAATCAGCCCCAGCATTTT

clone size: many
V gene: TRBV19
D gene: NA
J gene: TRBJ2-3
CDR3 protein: CASSIDPGSDTQYF
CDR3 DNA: TGTGCCAGTAGTATAGATCCGGGGTCAGATACGCAGTATTTT

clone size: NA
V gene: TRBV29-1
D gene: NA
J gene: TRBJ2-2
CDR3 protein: CSVAGQYTGELFF
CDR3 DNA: TGCAGCGTTGCCGGACAGTACACCGGGGAGCTGTTTTTT

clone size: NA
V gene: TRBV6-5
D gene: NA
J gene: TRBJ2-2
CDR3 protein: CASSYDRGPGLGELFF
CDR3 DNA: TGTGCCAGCAGTTACGACCGGGGGCCCGGTCTCGGGGAGCTGTTTTTT

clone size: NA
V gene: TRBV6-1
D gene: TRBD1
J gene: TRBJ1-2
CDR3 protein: CASSELVGQGLGYTF
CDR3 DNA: TGTGCCAGCAGTGAATTGGTGGGACAGGGGTTGGGCTACACCTTC

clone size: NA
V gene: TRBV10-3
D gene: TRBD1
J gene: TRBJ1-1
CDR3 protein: CAISGGAGQGETEAFF
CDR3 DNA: TGTGCCATCAGTGGGGGCGCGGGACAGGGAGAAACTGAAGCTTTCTTT

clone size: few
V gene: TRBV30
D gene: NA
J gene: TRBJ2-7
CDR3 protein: CAWSSGGEQYF
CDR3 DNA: TGTGCCTGGAGTTCCGGAGGCGAGCAGTACTTC